Listed below are T cell receptor beta chains from one sample, sequenced in a study of shared clonotypes between healthy human individuals. Profiling relied on immunoSEQ multiplex PCR, and the TCRdb table lists in-frame clones only, not all of them. The sample holds under 550,000 clones, 96% seen once. The sequenced sample consisted of naive CD4+ T cells sorted from blood. The receptors here all came from a woman aged 30 to 39 in good health. The CDR3 runs from the conserved cysteine through the conserved F or W. The D gene is left open where the match is weak. The size of a clone is reported for some rows only, either as once, few or many, or as a class for expanded clones.

j_call: TRBJ2-7
d_call: NA
clone_size: NA
v_call: TRBV7-2
cdr3_nt: TGTGCCAGCAGCCACCCCGGCGAGCAGTACTTC
cdr3_aa: CASSHPGEQYF

j_call: TRBJ2-7
d_call: NA
clone_size: NA
v_call: TRBV12-2
cdr3_nt: TGTGCAAGTCGCTTATCAGGGACTAGCGGGACCCACGAGCAGTACTTC
cdr3_aa: CASRLSGTSGTHEQYF

j_call: TRBJ1-1
d_call: NA
clone_size: once
v_call: TRBV15
cdr3_nt: TGTGCCACCAGCAGCCTCAGTGGGAACACTGAAGCTTTCTTT
cdr3_aa: CATSSLSGNTEAFF

j_call: TRBJ2-5
d_call: TRBD1
clone_size: NA
v_call: TRBV18
cdr3_nt: TGTGCCAGCTCCCCCAGGGGGCTAGGGGAGACCCAGTACTTC
cdr3_aa: CASSPRGLGETQYF

j_call: TRBJ2-1
d_call: TRBD2
clone_size: once
v_call: TRBV4-1
cdr3_nt: TGCGCCAGCAGCCCGGGCCCTAGCGGGAGGGCCTACAATGAGCAGTTCTTC
cdr3_aa: CASSPGPSGRAYNEQFF

j_call: TRBJ2-5
d_call: NA
clone_size: NA
v_call: TRBV5-1
cdr3_nt: TGCGCCAGCAGCTTGGGGCGTCCAGGGGAAGAGACCCAGTACTTC
cdr3_aa: CASSLGRPGEETQYF

j_call: TRBJ2-7
d_call: TRBD2
clone_size: NA
v_call: TRBV5-6
cdr3_nt: TGTGCCAGCAGCAGGGCCGGGACTAGCGGGTACTACGAGCAGTACTTC
cdr3_aa: CASSRAGTSGYYEQYF

j_call: TRBJ2-5
d_call: NA
clone_size: NA
v_call: TRBV2
cdr3_nt: TGTGCCAGCAGATTATTCCGGGACAACAGCAAATCGACCCAGTACTTC
cdr3_aa: CASRLFRDNSKSTQYF

j_call: TRBJ1-2
d_call: TRBD1
clone_size: NA
v_call: TRBV29-1
cdr3_nt: TGCAGCGTTGGGGGGACAGGGGGCCAGGGCTATGGCTACACCTTC
cdr3_aa: CSVGGTGGQGYGYTF

j_call: TRBJ2-3
d_call: TRBD2
clone_size: NA
v_call: TRBV7-9
cdr3_nt: TGTGCCAGCACCGTCGGCGGGAGTGATACGCAGTATTTT
cdr3_aa: CASTVGGSDTQYF

j_call: TRBJ1-1
d_call: NA
clone_size: NA
v_call: TRBV13
cdr3_nt: TGTGCCAGCAGCTTAATAGTCGGGGGGAACACTGAAGCTTTCTTT
cdr3_aa: CASSLIVGGNTEAFF

j_call: TRBJ1-2
d_call: TRBD1
clone_size: NA
v_call: TRBV14
cdr3_nt: TGTGCCAGCAGCCCCGGACAGGTCGGCGGCTACACCTTC
cdr3_aa: CASSPGQVGGYTF

j_call: TRBJ2-7
d_call: NA
clone_size: NA
v_call: TRBV27
cdr3_nt: TGTGCCAGCAGTACCTTATGGGGTGGCTACGAGCAGTACTTC
cdr3_aa: CASSTLWGGYEQYF

j_call: TRBJ2-3
d_call: NA
clone_size: NA
v_call: TRBV18
cdr3_nt: TGTGCCAGCTCACCAACGGGCGGATTCCGCACAGATACGCAGTATTTT
cdr3_aa: CASSPTGGFRTDTQYF

j_call: TRBJ2-5
d_call: TRBD1
clone_size: NA
v_call: TRBV7-9
cdr3_nt: TGTGCCAGCAGCTTAATGACAGGGGGAGAGACCCAGTACTTC
cdr3_aa: CASSLMTGGETQYF

j_call: TRBJ2-7
d_call: NA
clone_size: NA
v_call: TRBV6-1
cdr3_nt: TGTGCCAGCAGCCCGGGACTCGCATCCTACGAGCAGTACTTC
cdr3_aa: CASSPGLASYEQYF

j_call: TRBJ1-2
d_call: NA
clone_size: NA
v_call: TRBV10-3
cdr3_nt: TGTGCCATCAGTGAGAATAACAGGGTAGTATATGGCTACACCTTC
cdr3_aa: CAISENNRVVYGYTF

j_call: TRBJ2-5
d_call: NA
clone_size: NA
v_call: TRBV14
cdr3_nt: TGTGCCAGCAGCCTCCAGGGAAAACGACGGGAGACCCAGTACTTC
cdr3_aa: CASSLQGKRRETQYF

j_call: TRBJ1-5
d_call: TRBD1
clone_size: NA
v_call: TRBV27
cdr3_nt: TGTGCCAGCAGCCGGCTACAGGGGAGTAGTCAGCCCCAGCATTTT
cdr3_aa: CASSRLQGSSQPQHF

j_call: TRBJ1-5
d_call: NA
clone_size: NA
v_call: TRBV10-3
cdr3_nt: TGTGCCATCAGTGAGTCAGGCAGCAATCAGCCCCAGCATTTT
cdr3_aa: CAISESGSNQPQHF

j_call: TRBJ2-5
d_call: TRBD2
clone_size: NA
v_call: TRBV11-2
cdr3_nt: TGTGCCAGCAGCTCAGACATACTAGCGGGAGGAAGTCAGCAGTACTTC
cdr3_aa: CASSSDILAGGSQQYF

j_call: TRBJ2-1
d_call: NA
clone_size: NA
v_call: TRBV6-5
cdr3_nt: TGTGCCAGCAGGACGGACTGGAGCTCCTACAATGAGCAGTTCTTC
cdr3_aa: CASRTDWSSYNEQFF

j_call: TRBJ2-5
d_call: NA
clone_size: once
v_call: TRBV11-2
cdr3_nt: TGTGCCAGCAGCTTTCAGGTGGTGGAGACCCAGTACTTC
cdr3_aa: CASSFQVVETQYF

j_call: TRBJ2-2
d_call: NA
clone_size: NA
v_call: TRBV6-1
cdr3_nt: TGTGCCAGCACCTGGACACCATTCTACACCGGGGAGCTGTTTTTT
cdr3_aa: CASTWTPFYTGELFF

j_call: TRBJ2-7
d_call: NA
clone_size: once
v_call: TRBV19
cdr3_nt: TGTGCCAGTAGTCACAAAGGGGCAGGCTTGGAGCAGTACTTC
cdr3_aa: CASSHKGAGLEQYF

j_call: TRBJ1-1
d_call: TRBD1
clone_size: NA
v_call: TRBV5-4
cdr3_nt: TGTGCCAGCAGCTCCAGCTTGGACAGGATGAACACTGAAGCTTTCTTT
cdr3_aa: CASSSSLDRMNTEAFF

j_call: TRBJ2-6
d_call: NA
clone_size: NA
v_call: TRBV27
cdr3_nt: TGTGCCAGCAGTTGGTACTCTGGGGCCAACGTCCTGACTTTC
cdr3_aa: CASSWYSGANVLTF

j_call: TRBJ2-2
d_call: TRBD2
clone_size: NA
v_call: TRBV27
cdr3_nt: TGTGCCAGCAGTTTTCGAGCGGCGGGAGGGAACACCGGGGAGCTGTTTTTT
cdr3_aa: CASSFRAAGGNTGELFF

j_call: TRBJ2-1
d_call: TRBD2
clone_size: NA
v_call: TRBV7-9
cdr3_nt: TGTGCCACCCCGACTAGCGGGTATTCGAATGAGCAGTTCTTC
cdr3_aa: CATPTSGYSNEQFF

j_call: TRBJ2-7
d_call: NA
clone_size: NA
v_call: TRBV7-9
cdr3_nt: TGTGCCAGCAGCTCCTCTGCGGGGAAAGATCCCTACGAGCAGTACTTC
cdr3_aa: CASSSSAGKDPYEQYF

j_call: TRBJ2-1
d_call: TRBD2
clone_size: NA
v_call: TRBV11-3
cdr3_nt: TGTGCCAGCAGCTTAGTGGGCGGGAGGGTCAACAATGAGCAGTTCTTC
cdr3_aa: CASSLVGGRVNNEQFF

j_call: TRBJ1-3
d_call: TRBD1
clone_size: NA
v_call: TRBV28
cdr3_nt: TGTGCCAGCAGTTCAACAGGGGGTTCTGGAAACACCATATATTTT
cdr3_aa: CASSSTGGSGNTIYF

j_call: TRBJ2-1
d_call: TRBD2
clone_size: NA
v_call: TRBV20-1
cdr3_nt: TGCAGTGCTAGTCCTAGCGGAGTTCAGTTCTTC
cdr3_aa: CSASPSGVQFF

j_call: TRBJ2-7
d_call: TRBD1
clone_size: NA
v_call: TRBV5-1
cdr3_nt: TGCGCCAGCAGCCAGACAGGGTACGAGCAGTACTTC
cdr3_aa: CASSQTGYEQYF

j_call: TRBJ2-3
d_call: TRBD2
clone_size: NA
v_call: TRBV19
cdr3_nt: TGTGCCAGTAGTGGGGCTAGCGGGGTCCTAGATACGCAGTATTTT
cdr3_aa: CASSGASGVLDTQYF

j_call: TRBJ2-5
d_call: TRBD2
clone_size: NA
v_call: TRBV7-7
cdr3_nt: TGTGCCAGCAGCTTAAGCGGGATCCTCCAAGAGACCCAGTACTTC
cdr3_aa: CASSLSGILQETQYF